The TCR beta chain described here comes from a study of response to subunit inactivated influenza vaccine. TCRdb ran MiXCR on the RT-PCR reads and lists one entry per CDR3 protein. The repertoire includes under 200,000 distinct CDR3 sequences, roughly 12% of them detected once, and over 25% sits in the top ten. Deletions cut 4 bases from V and 4 bases from J, with 9 bases between. Per germline, CDR1 KGHDR and CDR2 SFDVKD. The CDR3 contains 13 residues. This same sample was also part of a study on T cells expressing NK-cell markers. That report adds: UMIs were included in TCR beta cDNA generated by 5'RACE template switching. Sorted CD3+CD56+NKG2C+, CD3+CD56+NKG2C- and CD3+CD56-NKG2C+ T cells supplied TCR beta repertoires. Each of roughly 6 donors carried dominant NKG2C+ clonotypes accounting for about 1.0-8% of CD8+ T cells.

This chain links TRBV24-1 with TRBJ1-2; D uncertain. The source was CD8+ T cells sorted from PBMCs, collected 11 to 12 days after vaccination. The clonotype originates from a man aged 50 or older who received an inactivated influenza vaccine. The CDR3 DNA sequence: TGTGCCACCAGTGACCGGACCGGCTATGGCTACACCTTC. This sequence encodes CATSDRTGYGYTF.